This T cell receptor (beta chain) is from a study of Tregs in tolerant kidney transplant recipients. Trimming took 3 bases from V and 7 from J, leaving 16 bases between them. Germline V lookup: CDR1 KGHSH, CDR2 LQKENI. The CDR3 is 14 amino acids. The table came from immunoSEQ multiplex PCR; TCRdb's copy has only in-frame clones and leaves some out. The table lists about 120,000 clones, almost 95% of them singletons. This clone was seen only once. CD4+CD25+CD127- Tregs, CD4+CD25- non-Tregs, CD4 and CD8 cells were sorted. Sequences were obtained from CD4+ T cells from blood. This TCR came from a human donor in good health. The chain couples TRBV18 to TRBJ2-7, with D perhaps given as TRBD1 or TRBD2 (5 bases each). The CDR3 DNA reads TGTGCCAGCTCACCGCCCGGGACGGGATTGGAGCAGTACTTC. This gives the protein CASSPPGTGLEQYF.